This T cell receptor beta chain comes out of a study of monozygotic twins with inflammatory bowel disease. About this clonotype: The antigen is unknown.

Following a re-call of the 5' RACE reads, TCRdb has one entry per CDR3 protein and lacks DNA. Found here are 300,000 to 400,000 distinct CDR3 sequences; the top ten clones hold over 2%. Germline assignment: CDR1 SGHRS and CDR2 YFSETQ. The CDR3 extends over 15 amino acids. Study conclusions and caveats: Twins with IBD had fewer clonotypes in common with others than healthy twins, particularly during disease activity.

V and J are TRBV5-1 and TRBJ2-1; without DNA, the TCRdb call of TRBD2 cannot be checked. Sequenced sample: blood. This clonotype was sampled from a human donor with ulcerative colitis or Crohn's disease, or a healthy co-twin of an affected twin (not recorded which). This chain's CDR3 is CASSLAGDPVYEQFF.